This is a list of T cell receptor beta chains from one sample in a study of radiation and T cells in renal cell carcinoma. Sequencing was performed with immunoSEQ multiplex PCR; in TCRdb, only in-frame clones are kept and a portion is missing. The data contain about 130,000 clones, roughly 85% of them seen just once; the ten biggest clones take up around 3%. The sequencing here drew on blood, taken from a patient whose treatment included radiotherapy and nephrectomy. The receptors were gathered from a woman aged 60 to 75 with renal cell carcinoma. CDR3s include the opening cysteine and the closing phenylalanine or tryptophan. The D gene is left open where the match is weak. Clone size, where shown, is once, few, many, or a class for clones that have expanded.

clone_size j_call v_call d_call cdr3_nt cdr3_aa
NA TRBJ2-2 TRBV4-1 TRBD1 TGCGCCAGCAGCCAGGAACAGGGGGTTCGGGGCCGGGAGCTGTTTTTT CASSQEQGVRGRELFF
NA TRBJ1-1 TRBV2 NA TGTGCCAGCAGTGAAAGTAGAAATAGGTTTGAAGCTTTCTTT CASSESRNRFEAFF
few TRBJ1-1 TRBV19 TRBD1 TGTGCCAGTAGTATAGCACAGGGGCAAGGGACTGAAGCTTTCTTT CASSIAQGQGTEAFF
NA TRBJ2-1 TRBV6-5 TRBD2 TGTGCCAGCAGCAAAAGCGGGGAGAGAAATGAGCAGTTCTTC CASSKSGERNEQFF
NA TRBJ1-1 TRBV25-1 NA TGTGCCAGCCAATTGGGACCGGAAGCTTTCTTT CASQLGPEAFF
NA TRBJ2-6 TRBV28 NA TGTGCCAGCAGTTCACCCTCTAGCTCTGGGGCCAACGTCCTGACTTTC CASSSPSSSGANVLTF
NA TRBJ2-1 TRBV7-6 TRBD2 TGTGCCAGCAGCTTAGGTTCTCTGGGGACTAGCGGCTACAATGAGCAGTTCTTC CASSLGSLGTSGYNEQFF
once TRBJ2-7 TRBV5-5 NA TGTGCCAGCAGCTTATCTACGGCCTACGAGCAGTACTTC CASSLSTAYEQYF
few TRBJ1-1 TRBV30 NA TGTGCCTGGAACCTCGTAGGGGGAGTCGAAGCTTTCTTT CAWNLVGGVEAFF
NA TRBJ2-6 TRBV15 TRBD1 TGTGCCACCAGCAGAAAGGGACAGGGATCTGGGGCCAACGTCCTGACTTTC CATSRKGQGSGANVLTF
NA TRBJ1-1 TRBV27 NA TGTGCCAGCAGCCCGGGTCTGGGGACCCCAGACACTGAAGCTTTCTTT CASSPGLGTPDTEAFF
NA TRBJ1-2 TRBV6-5 NA TGTGCCAGCAGTCGGGCCCTAGATGGCTACACCTTC CASSRALDGYTF
few TRBJ2-5 TRBV2 NA TGTGCCAGTTTAATAGGGGCAGAAGAGACCCAGTACTTC CASLIGAEETQYF
NA TRBJ1-2 TRBV5-4 NA TGTGCCAGCAGCTTGGAGGGCTATGGCTACACCTTC CASSLEGYGYTF
NA TRBJ2-1 TRBV28 TRBD2 TGTGCCAGCCTACTAGCGGGCAACTACAATGAGCAGTTCTTC CASLLAGNYNEQFF
once TRBJ2-5 TRBV7-2 NA TGTGCCAGCAGCTCCTCCCCGGGAAGAGAGACCCAGTACTTC CASSSSPGRETQYF
NA TRBJ1-1 TRBV10-1 NA TGCGCCACCGTCCGGGTAACTGAAGCTTTCTTT CATVRVTEAFF
NA TRBJ2-7 TRBV6-5 TRBD1 TGTGCCAGCAGACATCAGGGGGCGCGGGAGCAGTACTTC CASRHQGAREQYF
NA TRBJ1-2 TRBV10-3 NA TGTGCCATCAGTGAGCACGGCGGGGGGTATGGCTACACCTTC CAISEHGGGYGYTF
NA TRBJ2-7 TRBV5-1 TRBD1 TGTGCCAGCAGCTATAGACAGGGTACGTACGAGCAGTACTTC CASSYRQGTYEQYF
NA TRBJ1-2 TRBV7-6 NA TGTGCCAGCAGCTTAGGGGGCAGAAGCTACACCTTC CASSLGGRSYTF
NA TRBJ2-5 TRBV5-4 TRBD1 TGTGCCAGCAGCCTCCTGACAGGGTTAGAGACCCAGTACTTC CASSLLTGLETQYF
NA TRBJ2-7 TRBV7-9 NA TGTGCCAGCAGCGGGGGACATTTGAACGAGCAGTACTTC CASSGGHLNEQYF
NA TRBJ2-1 TRBV5-1 TRBD2 TGCGCCAGCAGCTTGAGACTAGCGGGAGCCTACAATGAGCAGTTCTTC CASSLRLAGAYNEQFF
NA TRBJ2-7 TRBV19 NA TGTGCCAGTAGTATTGAGGACGAGCAGTACTTC CASSIEDEQYF